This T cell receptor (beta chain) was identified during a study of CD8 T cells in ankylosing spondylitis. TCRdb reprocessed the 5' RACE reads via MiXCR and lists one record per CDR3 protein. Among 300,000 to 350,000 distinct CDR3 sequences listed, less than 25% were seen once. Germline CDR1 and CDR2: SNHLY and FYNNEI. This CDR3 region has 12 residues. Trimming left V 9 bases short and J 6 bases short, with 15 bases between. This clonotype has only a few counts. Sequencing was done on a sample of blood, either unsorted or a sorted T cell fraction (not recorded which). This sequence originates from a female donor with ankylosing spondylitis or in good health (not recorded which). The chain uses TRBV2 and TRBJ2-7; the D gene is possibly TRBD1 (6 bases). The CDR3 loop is CASDRDNAEQYF. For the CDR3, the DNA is TGTGCCAGTGACCGGGACAACGCCGAGCAGTACTTC.